This TCR beta chain stems from a study of blood T cell repertoires in COVID-19. Authors' processing steps: Amplification of reference gene primers was used by the study to estimate nucleated cell counts. Assay used: immunoSEQ multiplex PCR; TCRdb lists only in-frame clones, some missing. V, J and clone size are taken as reported in that table, and D and trimming were inferred from the DNA itself. The sample has about 160,000 clones; around nine tenths are singletons. Participants had their cohort set by participant-reported clinical history. The CDR3 sequence is 16 residues long. V lost 0 bases, J lost 0 bases, and 12 bases lay in between. CDR1 SGHNT and CDR2 YENEEA come from the germline V gene.

The TCR sequence derives from a woman aged 45-65 years who had recovered from COVID-19. The rearrangement joins TRBV11-3 to TRBJ2-7; D may be TRBD2 (5 bases). Source material: PBMCs or T cells enriched from blood (not recorded which). CDR3 in DNA: TGTGCCAGCAGCTTAGATGCGGGCTATAGCTCCTACGAGCAGTACTTC. Amino acids: CASSLDAGYSSYEQYF.